Described below is a single T cell receptor (beta chain) sequence and its context. The antigen is unknown. PCR amplification relied on 60 Vbeta primers (plus 13 Jbeta primers). Generated by immunoSEQ multiplex PCR, the TCRdb table keeps only in-frame clones and is missing some. The table has approximately 160,000 clones, 75% seen once. Trimming removed 5 bases at V and 1 base at J, with 15 bases between. Germline V gene sequence: CDR1 SGHRS, CDR2 YFSETQ. This CDR3 is built from 15 residues. The data stem from a study of cytomegalovirus exposure and HLA in healthy donors. At the level of the study: A previous analysis identified approximately 110 million unique TCR beta sequences derived from 180 million or so T cells. Ancestry clustering placed around four fifths of several hundred genotyped donors in the Caucasian-associated cluster. Findings of the study overall: It emerged from a later analysis that several of the most significant clusters appeared to be linked to common viral pathogens. Exclusion applied to some V segments, including TRBV6-2 and TRBV6-3, as they were indistinguishable.

The TCR sequence derives from a male donor in good health and CMV-seronegative. Material for sequencing was PBMCs. The genes are TRBV5-1 and TRBJ2-5; D might be TRBD2 (6 bases). The CDR3 region is CASSGGLAVQETQYF. CDR3 sequence (DNA): TGCGCCAGCAGTGGGGGGTTGGCGGTCCAAGAGACCCAGTACTTC.